What follows are 17 T cell receptor beta chains derived from one specimen sequenced in a study of shared clonotypes between healthy human individuals. Profiled with immunoSEQ multiplex PCR; TCRdb holds only in-frame clones, not every one. The sample consists of around 2.3 million clones, approximately 94% of them appearing once. Sequencing was done on a sample of naive CD4+ T cells sorted from blood. The subset is: CD45RA+ positively selected. The receptors were gathered from a man aged 18-30 years in good health.

This rearrangement joins TRBV6-5 to TRBJ1-1; 9 positions match TRBD1. The germline V gene has CDR1 MNHEY and CDR2 SVGAGI. V dropped 7 bases and J dropped 4; count of bases not matched to a gene: 4. This CDR3 spans 13 amino acids. This CDR3 reads CASKNRGLTEAFF. The CDR3 nucleotides are TGTGCCAGCAAAAACAGGGGGCTCACTGAAGCTTTCTTT.

This chain links TRBV4-1 with TRBJ1-1, with a tentative D call TRBD1 (6 bases). The V end lost 1 base, the J end lost 7 bases, and 13 bases lay between the germline ends. Germline values: CDR1 MGHRA, CDR2 YSYEKL. The length of the CDR3 is 14 residues. The CDR3 DNA sequence: TGCGCCAGCAGCCAAGCAGGGGTTTCGGGTGAAGCTTTCTTT. This encodes CASSQAGVSGEAFF.

CDR3 region: CASSLTDPNYTEAFF. CDR3 bases: TGCGCCAGCAGCTTAACCGACCCTAACTACACTGAAGCTTTCTTT. This chain uses TRBV5-1 with TRBJ1-1; D ambiguous. Trimming removed 2 bases at V and 3 bases at J, with 14 bases between. Germline V gene sequence: CDR1 SGHRS, CDR2 YFSETQ. CDR3 size: 15 residues.

The chain employs TRBV6-6 and TRBJ2-1; D is possibly TRBD1 or TRBD2 (5 bases each). CDR1 is MNHNY, CDR2 SVGAGI, per germline (reference sequence). This CDR3 region has 15 residues. Trimming removed 0 bases from V and 9 bases from J, with 15 bases in between. CDR3 sequence: CASSYSDSLQGEQFF. Here the CDR3 DNA reads TGTGCCAGCAGTTACTCGGACTCTCTCCAGGGTGAGCAGTTCTTC.

Comments on this clone: Other DNA sequences in the sample encode the same CDR3. This sequence joins TRBV19 and TRBJ1-5, with D unresolved. The CDR3 is 12 amino acids. Trimming took off 7 bases at V and 2 bases at J, with 6 bases between the two ends. Germline CDR1 LNHDA, CDR2 SQIVND (reference sequence). The CDR3 spells CASNRGNQPQHF. For the CDR3, the DNA is TGTGCCAGTAACAGAGGCAATCAGCCCCAGCATTTT.

CDR3 residues: CASSLGGLAGAPGEQYF. The CDR3 nucleotides are TGTGCCAGCAGCTTGGGAGGTCTAGCGGGAGCCCCGGGCGAGCAGTACTTC. The chain is built from TRBV5-4 and TRBJ2-7, with 10 nucleotides matching TRBD2. The CDR3 covers 17 residues. The germline CDR1 and CDR2 sequences are SGHNT and YYREEE (reference sequence). Trimming cost V 0 bases and J 6 bases; bases outside gene matches: 12.

The gene calls are TRBV5-1 and TRBJ2-7, with 11 positions matching TRBD2. This CDR3 is built from 15 residues. The junction had 9 bases not matched to a gene; V was cut back by 7 bases and J by 3 bases. Germline V lookup: CDR1 SGHRS, CDR2 YFSETQ. Here the CDR3 reads CASGLITSGSYEQYF. The CDR3 DNA sequence: TGCGCCAGCGGCCTAATCACTAGCGGGAGCTACGAGCAGTACTTC.

V gene TRBV6-6 combines with J gene TRBJ2-7, with TRBD2 matching over 8 bases. Germline V gene sequence: CDR1 MNHNY, CDR2 SVGAGI (reference sequence). This CDR3 spans 15 amino acids. J lost 3 bases, V lost 2 bases, and 6 bases had no gene match. As DNA, the CDR3 is TGTGCCAGCAGTTACGGGCGGGGGGCTAACTACGAGCAGTACTTC. Translating it yields CASSYGRGANYEQYF.

The V and J genes are TRBV2 and TRBJ1-2; 8 positions agree with TRBD1. The CDR3 runs 17 residues. Trimming at V came to 1 base and at J to 3 bases, leaving 10 bases not matched to a gene. Per the germline V gene, CDR1 is SNHLY and CDR2 is FYNNEI. The CDR3 is CASSEERTGGRDYGYTF. CDR3 nucleotide sequence: TGTGCCAGCAGTGAAGAGAGAACAGGGGGGAGGGACTATGGCTACACCTTC.

The chain recombines TRBV5-4 with TRBJ2-2; D gene ambiguous. Germline assignment: CDR1 SGHNT and CDR2 YYREEE (reference sequence). The CDR3 spans 15 residues. With 4 bases removed from V and 3 bases from J, the gap between germline ends came to 13 bases. In DNA form, the CDR3 reads TGTGCCAGCAGCCCGACCCGGCGAGACACCGGGGAGCTGTTTTTT. Protein: CASSPTRRDTGELFF. Full variable domain (outside the CDR3, taken from reference TRBV5-4 and TRBJ2-2): ETGVTQSPTHLIKTRGQQVTLRCSSQSGHNTVSWYQQALGQGPQFIFQYYREEENGRGNFPPRFSGLQFPNYSSELNVNALELDDSALYLCASSPTRRDTGELFFGEGSRLTVL.

The chain carries TRBV4-1 and TRBJ2-3; D is ambiguous. CDR1 and CDR2 (germline): MGHRA, YSYEKL. V was pared by 4 bases and J by 5 bases, with 10 bases between. This CDR3 is 13 amino acids long. In DNA form, the CDR3 reads TGCGCCAGCAGCCCACCCCTTAAAGATACGCAGTATTTT. It codes for CASSPPLKDTQYF.

In the case of this clone: Other DNA sequences within the sample encode an identical CDR3. The V gene is TRBV6-5, the J gene TRBJ2-3; D is undetermined. Trimming left V 4 bases short and J 6 bases short, with 5 bases between. The germline V gene has CDR1 MNHEY and CDR2 SVGAGI. CDR3 length equals 11 residues. The CDR3 loop reads CASSLGDTQYF. CDR3 DNA sequence: TGTGCCAGCAGTTTGGGTGATACGCAGTATTTT.

This chain's CDR3 is CASSAGTSGNNEQFF. The CDR3 DNA follows: TGTGCCAGCAGCGCGGGGACTAGCGGGAACAATGAGCAGTTCTTC. V gene TRBV9 combines with J gene TRBJ2-1; 13 nucleotides agree with TRBD2. This CDR3 comprises 15 residues. Germline loops: CDR1 SGDLS, CDR2 YYNGEE. The ends lost 3 bases at V and 5 bases at J; junction bases unmatched: 2.

The rearrangement links TRBV7-2 to TRBJ1-1; D might be TRBD1 (6 bases). V was cut by 5 bases and J by 10 bases, with 14 bases left in between. CDR1 SGHTA and CDR2 FQGNSA come from the germline V gene. The CDR3 extends over 12 amino acids. The CDR3 protein is CASSQGGRSAFF. In nucleotides, the CDR3 is TGTGCCAGCAGCCAAGGGGGGAGGTCAGCTTTCTTT.

This rearrangement joins TRBV6-1 to TRBJ1-5; TRBD1 matches 7 bases. Trimming at V came to 7 bases and at J to 6 bases, leaving 6 bases not matched to a gene. The CDR3 runs to 13 residues. Per the germline V gene, CDR1 is MNHNS and CDR2 is SASEGT. DNA for the CDR3: TGTGCCAGCAACAAACAGGGGTCTCAGCCCCAGCATTTT. Its translation is CASNKQGSQPQHF.

V usage is TRBV7-2 and J usage is TRBJ2-1, with D hard to call. The germline gives CDR1 SGHTA, CDR2 FQGNSA. Trimming cost V 5 bases and J 7 bases, with 9 bases left between them. The CDR3 consists of 12 residues. The CDR3 DNA is TGTGCCAGCAGCCCCTCCAGAAATGAGCAGTTCTTC. Its protein product is CASSPSRNEQFF.

The V and J genes are TRBV5-6 and TRBJ2-7; 10 nucleotides agree with TRBD1. The CDR3 is 14 residues long. Germline loops: CDR1 SGHDT, CDR2 YYEEEE. V lost 2 bases, J lost 7 bases, and 6 bases stayed unmatched. CDR3 in amino acids: CASSFGTGVGEQYF. The CDR3 DNA is TGTGCCAGCAGCTTCGGGACAGGGGTAGGAGAGCAGTACTTC. Based on the CDR3 plus reference TRBV5-6 and TRBJ2-7, the full variable domain is DAGVTQSPTHLIKTRGQQVTLRCSPKSGHDTVSWYQQALGQGPQFIFQYYEEEERQRGNFPDRFSGHQFPNYSSELNVNALLLGDSALYLCASSFGTGVGEQYFGPGTRLTVT.